The 13 T cell receptor beta chains below all came from one sample that was sequenced in a study of monozygotic twins with inflammatory bowel disease. TCRdb reprocessed the 5' RACE reads, with one entry per CDR3 protein and no DNA. The data include under 200,000 distinct CDR3 sequences; the top ten clones carry approximately 2.8%. Material for sequencing was blood. These TCRs come from a human donor with ulcerative colitis or Crohn's disease, or a healthy co-twin of an affected twin (not recorded which).

The V call is TRBV21-1, the J call TRBJ2-3; TCRdb designates TRBD1, a call that cannot be tested without DNA. TRBV21-1 is a pseudogene. The CDR3 consists of 15 residues. The CDR3 loop reads CASSKDRRRTDTQYF.

V usage is TRBV29-1 and J usage is TRBJ2-7. CDR3 length equals 12 residues. Germline V gene data show CDR1 as SQVTM and CDR2 as ANQGSEA. The CDR3 protein is CSVEGPSYEQYF.

The rearrangement uses TRBV4-3 and TRBJ2-3; no DNA is available, so the TRBD1 call from TCRdb remains unchecked. In germline, CDR1 is LGHNA, CDR2 YSLEER. This CDR3 spans 13 amino acids. The CDR3: CASSQVKGYTQYF.

The gene calls are TRBV5-1 and TRBJ1-2; the TRBD1 assignment by TCRdb is unverifiable without DNA. Germline lookup yields CDR1 SGHRS and CDR2 YFSETQ. The CDR3 has 18 amino acids. CDR3 amino acids: CASSLATPGQVWDYGYTF. Full variable domain (remainder filled in from reference TRBV5-1 and TRBJ1-2): KAGVTQTPRYLIKTRGQQVTLSCSPISGHRSVSWYQQTPGQGLQFLFEYFSETQRNKGNFPGRFSGRQFSNSRSEMNVSTLELGDSALYLCASSLATPGQVWDYGYTFGSGTRLTVV.

The rearrangement links TRBV7-3 to TRBJ2-1; TCRdb's D call, TRBD1, is unchecked because there is no DNA. The CDR3 is made up of 13 amino acids. Germline V gene sequence: CDR1 SGHTA, CDR2 FQGTGA. The CDR3 sequence is CASSTPRANEQFF.

J is TRBJ2-1 and V is TRBV7-2. This CDR3 contains 13 residues. Per germline, CDR1 SGHTA and CDR2 FQGNSA. CDR3 sequence: CASSLAMGNEQFF.

The genes are TRBV5-1 and TRBJ2-1; TCRdb names TRBD1, which stays unverified in the absence of DNA. CDR1 is SGHRS, CDR2 YFSETQ, per germline. This CDR3 has 15 residues. This CDR3 is CASSPGQGLYNEQFF.

The V and J genes are TRBV14 and TRBJ1-2. The CDR3 is 15 amino acids. CDR1 is SGHDN and CDR2 is FVKESK in the germline V gene. The CDR3 region is CASSQDRILSYGYTF.

The chain carries TRBV7-9 and TRBJ2-7; TCRdb picks TRBD1, but there is no DNA to check that call. The V gene's germline CDR1 is SEHNR and CDR2 FQNEAQ (reference sequence). The CDR3 contains 15 residues. CDR3 in amino acids: CASSLVGELSYEQYF.

This rearrangement joins TRBV15 to TRBJ2-2. The CDR3 runs to 14 residues. CDR1 LNHNV and CDR2 YYDKDF come from the germline V gene (reference sequence). CDR3 amino acids: CATSWGRNTGELFF.

The CDR3 is CASQKWDKFPYEQYF. The gene calls are TRBV27 and TRBJ2-7; TCRdb indicates TRBD1, and absent DNA this call remains unverified. CDR1 is MNHEY and CDR2 is SMNVEV in the germline V gene (reference sequence). The CDR3 has 15 amino acids.

The genes are TRBV5-6 and TRBJ2-5. Germline V CDR1 and CDR2: SGHDT, YYEEEE. This CDR3 has 14 residues. The CDR3 spells CASSLGRVQETQYF. Together with reference TRBV5-6 and TRBJ2-5, the CDR3 gives the full variable domain: DAGVTQSPTHLIKTRGQQVTLRCSPKSGHDTVSWYQQALGQGPQFIFQYYEEEERQRGNFPDRFSGHQFPNYSSELNVNALLLGDSALYLCASSLGRVQETQYFGPGTRLLVL.

The chain has TRBV4-3 and TRBJ1-6; TCRdb gives TRBD1 as the D gene, but with no DNA this cannot be confirmed. This CDR3 has 13 amino acids. CDR1 is LGHNA and CDR2 is YSLEER in the germline V gene. CDR3 sequence reads: CASSGRNNSPLHF.